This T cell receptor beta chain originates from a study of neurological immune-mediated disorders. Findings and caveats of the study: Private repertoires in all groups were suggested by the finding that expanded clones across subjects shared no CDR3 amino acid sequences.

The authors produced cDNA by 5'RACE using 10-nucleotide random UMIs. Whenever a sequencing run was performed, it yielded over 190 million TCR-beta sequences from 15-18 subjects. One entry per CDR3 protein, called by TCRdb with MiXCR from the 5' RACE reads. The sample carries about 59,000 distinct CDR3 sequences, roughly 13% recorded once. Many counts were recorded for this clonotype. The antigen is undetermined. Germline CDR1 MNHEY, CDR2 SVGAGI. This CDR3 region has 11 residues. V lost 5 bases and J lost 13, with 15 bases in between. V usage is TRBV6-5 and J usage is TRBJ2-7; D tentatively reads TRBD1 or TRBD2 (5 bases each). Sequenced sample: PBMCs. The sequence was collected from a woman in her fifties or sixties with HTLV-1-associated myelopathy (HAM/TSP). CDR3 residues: CASSTGPPFYF. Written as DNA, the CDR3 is TGTGCCAGCAGTACGGGACCCCCTTTTTACTTC.